This T cell receptor (beta chain) was identified in a study of shared clonotypes between healthy human individuals. Study overall: A couple of female and a few male donors aged 18 to 49 were enrolled.

Germline V lookup: CDR1 SGHDN, CDR2 FVKESK. V trimming: 1 base; J trimming: 7 bases; junction bases outside the gene matches: 3. The length of the CDR3 is 14 residues. Naive CD8 cells lacked CD45RO, underwent positive selection for CCR7 and left out terminally differentiated effector memory CD45RA+ cells. Produced via immunoSEQ multiplex PCR; TCRdb's table is partial and in-frame only. The repertoire has around 600,000 clones, roughly 98% of them found once; the top ten carry 0.3% to 0.35%. This sequence joins TRBV14 and TRBJ2-1; 8 nucleotides align to TRBD2. The specimen sequenced was naive CD8+ T cells sorted from blood. The TCR comes from a man under 40 in good health. This chain's CDR3 is CASSQGTSGNEQFF. The CDR3 bases are TGTGCCAGCAGCCAAGGAACTAGCGGTAATGAGCAGTTCTTC.